This T cell receptor beta chain was documented in a study of spatial heterogeneity in lung cancer. Study as a whole: The donor population consisted of more than 55 patients with untreated, early-stage non-small cell lung cancer. Detection consistently yielded more beta chains than alpha chains.

Noted time point: blood at routine non-recurrence follow-up after resection. Sequencing was performed on whole RNA extracted from tumor and nontumor lung tissue, or from frozen PBMC, and the material was left unsorted. Per germline, CDR1 SQVTM and CDR2 ANQGSEA. CDR3 length: 12 residues. V was trimmed by 5 bases and J by 2 bases, leaving 9 bases between them. A few counts support this clonotype. TCRdb re-called the 5' RACE reads through MiXCR, storing one row per CDR3 protein. Of 35,000 to 55,000 distinct CDR3 sequences detected, under 25% appear once; the ten largest clones hold less than 9.5%. Here the sequenced sample was PBMCs, taken at follow-up. The rearrangement uses TRBV29-1 and TRBJ2-5, with D unclear. This clonotype originated in a female donor with early-stage non-small cell lung cancer. The CDR3, as DNA: TGCAGCGTTAACCGGGCTCAAGAGACCCAGTACTTC. Translation gives CSVNRAQETQYF.